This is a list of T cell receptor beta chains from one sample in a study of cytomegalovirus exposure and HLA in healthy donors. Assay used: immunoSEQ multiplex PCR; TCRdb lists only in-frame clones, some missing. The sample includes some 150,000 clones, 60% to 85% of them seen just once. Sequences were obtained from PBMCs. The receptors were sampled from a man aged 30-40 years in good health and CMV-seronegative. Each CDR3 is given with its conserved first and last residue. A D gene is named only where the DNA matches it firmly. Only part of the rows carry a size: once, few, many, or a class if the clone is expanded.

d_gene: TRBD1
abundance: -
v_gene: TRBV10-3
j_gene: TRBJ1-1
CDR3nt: TGTGCCACTAGGACACAGGGGGCTGAAGCTTTCTTT
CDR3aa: CATRTQGAEAFF

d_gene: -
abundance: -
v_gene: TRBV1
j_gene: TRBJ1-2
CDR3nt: TGCACCCCGGATGGCTACACCTTC
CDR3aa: CTPDGYTF

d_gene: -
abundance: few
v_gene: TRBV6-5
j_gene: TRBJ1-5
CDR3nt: TGTGCCAGCAGCCCTACAGTAAGCAATCAGCCCCAGCATTTT
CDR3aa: CASSPTVSNQPQHF

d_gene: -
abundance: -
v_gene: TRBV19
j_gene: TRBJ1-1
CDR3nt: TGTGCCAGTAGGGTGACAGGCAAAAACACTGAAGCTTTCTTT
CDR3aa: CASRVTGKNTEAFF

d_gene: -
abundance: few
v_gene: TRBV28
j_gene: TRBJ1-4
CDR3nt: TGTGCCAGTCGCGTCACAGGGTTGGATGAAAAACTGTTTTTT
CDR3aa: CASRVTGLDEKLFF

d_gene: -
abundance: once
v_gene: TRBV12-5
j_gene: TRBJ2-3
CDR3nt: TGTGCTAGTGGTTTGACAGGGTTAGGTAGCACAGATACGCAGTATTTT
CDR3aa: CASGLTGLGSTDTQYF

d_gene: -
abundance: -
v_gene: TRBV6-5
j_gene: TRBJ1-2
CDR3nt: TGTGCCAGCGCCCCGCTGGGGCAGATCTTTGGCTACACCTTC
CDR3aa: CASAPLGQIFGYTF

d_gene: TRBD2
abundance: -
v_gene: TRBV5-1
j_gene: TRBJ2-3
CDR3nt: TGCGCCAGCAGCTTACTAGCGGGGAAGTACGATACGCAGTATTTT
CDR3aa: CASSLLAGKYDTQYF

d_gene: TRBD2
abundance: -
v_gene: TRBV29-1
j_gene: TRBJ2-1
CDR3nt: TGCAGCGTTGCAGCGGGAGGGCCTTCCAATGAGCAGTTCTTC
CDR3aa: CSVAAGGPSNEQFF

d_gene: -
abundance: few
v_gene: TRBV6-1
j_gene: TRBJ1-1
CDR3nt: TGTGCCAGCAGTGGACGGAGGAACACTGAAGCTTTCTTT
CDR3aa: CASSGRRNTEAFF

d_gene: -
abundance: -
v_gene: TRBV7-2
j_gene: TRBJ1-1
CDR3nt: TGTGCCAGCAGCTCCTATATCTACACTGAAGCTTTCTTT
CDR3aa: CASSSYIYTEAFF